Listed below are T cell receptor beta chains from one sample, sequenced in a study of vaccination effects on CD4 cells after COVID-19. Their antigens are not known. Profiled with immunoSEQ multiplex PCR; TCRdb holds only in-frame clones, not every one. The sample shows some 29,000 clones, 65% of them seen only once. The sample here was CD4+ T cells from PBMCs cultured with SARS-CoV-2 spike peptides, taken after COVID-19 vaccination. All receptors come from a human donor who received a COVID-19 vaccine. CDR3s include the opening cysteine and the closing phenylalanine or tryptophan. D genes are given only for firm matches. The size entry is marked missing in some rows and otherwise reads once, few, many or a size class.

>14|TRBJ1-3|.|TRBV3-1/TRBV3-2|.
CASSQRSSGNTIYF
TGTGCCAGCAGCCAGAGGAGCTCTGGAAACACCATATATTTT
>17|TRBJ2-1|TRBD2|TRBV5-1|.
CASSRGASGGVDGEQFF
TGCGCCAGCAGCCGCGGGGCTAGCGGGGGGGTGGATGGTGAGCAGTTCTTC
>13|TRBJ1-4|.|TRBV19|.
CASSIWDTEKLFF
TGTGCCAGTAGTATTTGGGACACTGAAAAACTGTTTTTT
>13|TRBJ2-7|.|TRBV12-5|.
CASGLAGSYEQYF
TGTGCTAGTGGTTTGGCAGGGAGCTACGAGCAGTACTTC
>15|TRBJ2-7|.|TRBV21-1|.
CASNQGRDSSYEQYF
TGTGCCAGCAACCAAGGAAGGGACAGCTCCTACGAGCAGTACTTC
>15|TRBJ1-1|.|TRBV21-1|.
CASNRRRGWDAEAFF
TGTGCCAGCAACCGTCGGCGAGGGTGGGATGCTGAAGCTTTCTTT
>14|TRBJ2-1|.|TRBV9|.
CASSPSGIVNEQFF
TGTGCCAGCAGCCCGAGTGGTATAGTCAATGAGCAGTTCTTC
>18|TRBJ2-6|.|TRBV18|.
CASSPLPFVRSGANVLTF
TGTGCCAGCTCACCATTACCGTTCGTACGCTCTGGGGCCAACGTCCTGACTTTC
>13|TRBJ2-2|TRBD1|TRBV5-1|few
CATRTGFSGELFF
TGCGCCACCCGGACAGGCTTTTCCGGGGAGCTGTTTTTT
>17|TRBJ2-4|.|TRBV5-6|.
CASSLPGGSRAKNIQYF
TGTGCCAGCAGCTTGCCGGGGGGCAGTAGGGCCAAAAACATTCAGTACTTC
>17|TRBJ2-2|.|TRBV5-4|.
CASSPGTRGTRSGELFF
TGTGCCAGCAGCCCCGGAACCAGGGGCACAAGGTCCGGGGAGCTGTTTTTT
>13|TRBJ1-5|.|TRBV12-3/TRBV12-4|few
CASSLAENQPQHF
TGTGCCAGCAGTTTAGCCGAGAATCAGCCCCAGCATTTT
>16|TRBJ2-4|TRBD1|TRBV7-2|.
CASSLGTGVAKNIQYF
TGTGCCAGCAGCCTAGGGACAGGGGTAGCCAAAAACATTCAGTACTTC
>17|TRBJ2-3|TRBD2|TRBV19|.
CASSIRGLAGASDTQYF
TGTGCCAGTAGTATCAGGGGACTAGCGGGAGCGTCGGATACGCAGTATTTT
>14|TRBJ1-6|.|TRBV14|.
CASSQDVPRSPLHF
TGTGCCAGCAGCCAAGACGTACCAAGATCACCCCTCCACTTT
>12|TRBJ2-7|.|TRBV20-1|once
CSASLGGYEQYF
TGCAGTGCTAGTCTTGGCGGCTACGAGCAGTACTTC
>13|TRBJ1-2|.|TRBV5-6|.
CASSPGGEDGYTF
TGTGCCAGCAGCCCCGGGGGGGAGGATGGCTACACCTTC
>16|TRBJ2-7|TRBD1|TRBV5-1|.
CASSLYGTGGSYEQYF
TGCGCCAGCAGCTTGTACGGGACAGGGGGCTCCTACGAGCAGTACTTC
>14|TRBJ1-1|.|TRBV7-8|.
CASSRDRTATEAFF
TGTGCCAGCAGCCGAGACCGAACAGCAACTGAAGCTTTCTTT
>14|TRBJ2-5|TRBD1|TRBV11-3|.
CASSFQGESETQYF
TGTGCCAGCAGCTTTCAGGGGGAGTCAGAGACCCAGTACTTC
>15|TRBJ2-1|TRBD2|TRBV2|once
CASRLAGGSYNEQFF
TGTGCCAGCAGGCTAGCGGGGGGCTCCTACAATGAGCAGTTCTTC
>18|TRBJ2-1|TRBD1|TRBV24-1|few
CATSDTTGTGYPYDEQFF
TGTGCCACCAGTGATACCACCGGGACAGGGTATCCGTATGATGAGCAGTTCTTC
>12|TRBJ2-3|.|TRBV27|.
CASNSGTDTQYF
TGTGCCAGCAATAGCGGCACAGATACGCAGTATTTT
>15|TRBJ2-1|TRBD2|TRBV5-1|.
CASSLEGLVFNEQFF
TGCGCCAGCAGCTTGGAAGGACTAGTTTTCAATGAGCAGTTCTTC
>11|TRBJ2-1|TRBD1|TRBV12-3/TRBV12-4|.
CASRDRNEQFF
TGTGCCAGCAGGGACAGGAATGAGCAGTTCTTC
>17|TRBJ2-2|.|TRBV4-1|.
CASNWVGTGTNTGELFF
TGCGCCAGCAACTGGGTTGGCACCGGGACAAACACCGGGGAGCTGTTTTTT
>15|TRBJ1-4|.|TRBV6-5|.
CASSFSRGQGEKLFF
TGTGCCAGCAGTTTCTCCAGGGGACAAGGGGAAAAACTGTTTTTT
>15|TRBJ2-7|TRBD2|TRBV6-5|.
CASSYSVIGGWGQYF
TGTGCCAGCAGTTACTCGGTGATCGGGGGGTGGGGGCAGTACTTC
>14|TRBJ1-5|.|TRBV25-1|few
CASSETGWGQPQHF
TGTGCCAGCAGTGAAACAGGGTGGGGTCAGCCCCAGCATTTT
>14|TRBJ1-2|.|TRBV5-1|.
CASSLRTPLDGYTF
TGCGCCAGCAGCTTAAGGACCCCCCTCGACGGCTACACCTTC
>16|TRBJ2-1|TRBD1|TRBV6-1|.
CASSAIEGAAHNEQFF
TGTGCCAGCAGTGCGATCGAGGGGGCCGCTCACAATGAGCAGTTCTTC
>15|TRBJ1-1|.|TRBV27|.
CASSPRQGMNTEAFF
TGTGCCAGCAGTCCACGGCAGGGAATGAACACTGAAGCTTTCTTT
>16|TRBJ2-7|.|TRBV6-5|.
CASSYSRTGRAYEQYF
TGTGCCAGCAGTTACTCGAGGACAGGGAGGGCGTACGAGCAGTACTTC
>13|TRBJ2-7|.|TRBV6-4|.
CASSGGTADEQYF
TGTGCCAGCAGTGGGGGAACAGCCGACGAGCAGTACTTC
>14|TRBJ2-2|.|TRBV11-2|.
CASSLGVVTGELFF
TGTGCCAGCAGCTTAGGGGTCGTCACCGGGGAGCTGTTTTTT
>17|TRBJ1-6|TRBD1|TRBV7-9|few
CASSLLPGDSHTAPLHF
TGTGCCAGCAGTCTACTACCCGGGGACAGCCATACGGCACCCCTCCACTTT
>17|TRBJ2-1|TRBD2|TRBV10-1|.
CASSDIIRLAGLDEQFF
TGCGCCAGCAGTGACATTATTAGACTAGCGGGCTTGGATGAGCAGTTCTTC
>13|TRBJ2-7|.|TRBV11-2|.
CASSSFQGGKQYF
TGTGCCAGCAGCTCCTTCCAAGGTGGGAAGCAGTACTTC
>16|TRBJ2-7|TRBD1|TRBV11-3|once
CASSLTRTGSTDEQYF
TGTGCCAGCAGCCTGACTCGGACAGGGAGTACCGACGAGCAGTACTTC
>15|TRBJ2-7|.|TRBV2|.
CASGAIRGRRGEQYF
TGTGCCAGCGGGGCAATAAGGGGGCGGAGGGGCGAGCAGTACTTC
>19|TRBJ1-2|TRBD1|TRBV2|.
CASSPGQGLWGPLNYGYTF
TGTGCCAGCAGTCCCGGACAGGGTTTGTGGGGCCCCCTCAACTATGGCTACACCTTC
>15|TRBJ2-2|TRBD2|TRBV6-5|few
CASREIAGDTGELFF
TGTGCCAGCAGAGAGATAGCGGGAGACACCGGGGAGCTGTTTTTT
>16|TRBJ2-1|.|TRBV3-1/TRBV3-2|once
CASSQILVGGSNEQFF
TGTGCCAGCAGCCAAATCTTGGTTGGGGGGTCCAATGAGCAGTTCTTC